The 15 T cell receptor beta chains listed next were all sequenced from one sample in a study of early T cells in non-severe SARS-CoV-2 infection. MiXCR, run by TCRdb on the 5' RACE reads, gives a single entry per CDR3 protein. The sample shows 22,000 or so distinct CDR3 sequences, around 4.5% of them seen only once. The specimen sequenced was whole blood. These receptors were collected from an adult who was a healthcare worker with PCR-confirmed SARS-CoV-2 infection or an uninfected control (not recorded which).

This clonotype has a handful of counts. The chain combines TRBV18 with TRBJ2-7, with 9 positions matching TRBD1. Germline V lookup: CDR1 KGHSH, CDR2 LQKENI. CDR3 length equals 18 residues. J lost 3 bases, V lost 1 base, and 13 bases had no gene match. The CDR3 loop is CASSPRALSGTGIYEQYF. The DNA of the CDR3 is TGTGCCAGCTCACCACGAGCCCTTTCCGGGACAGGGATCTACGAGCAGTACTTC.

The chain links TRBV7-2 to TRBJ1-5, with 8 bases matching TRBD1. CDR1 and CDR2 (germline): SGHTA, FQGNSA. The CDR3 is 14 amino acids. Trimming took 3 bases from V and 7 from J; bases not matched to a gene: 5. CDR3 bases: TGTGCCAGCAGCTTTCAGGGGGCCTACCAGCCCCAGCATTTT. Its translation is CASSFQGAYQPQHF.

Ten or more counts support this clonotype. This chain uses TRBV28 with TRBJ1-5; tentatively, D is TRBD1 (5 bases). V was shortened by 3 bases and J by 4 bases, with 13 bases between the two germline ends. CDR1 is MDHEN and CDR2 is SYDVKM in the germline V gene. The CDR3 sequence is 15 residues long. This CDR3 reads CASSLLGAENQPQHF. The DNA of the CDR3 is TGTGCCAGCAGTTTGCTTGGGGCAGAAAATCAGCCCCAGCATTTT.

This clonotype has ten or more counts. The chain employs TRBV27 and TRBJ2-7, with no clear D. The CDR3 extends over 13 amino acids. The germline V gene has CDR1 MNHEY and CDR2 SMNVEV (reference sequence). V lost 2 bases and J lost 1, with 6 bases in between. The CDR3 DNA follows: TGTGCCAGCAGTTTAACCCCGTCCTACGAGCAGTACTTC. Protein product: CASSLTPSYEQYF.

This clonotype appeared many times. The genes are TRBV4-3 and TRBJ2-3; possibly TRBD1 or TRBD2 for D (5 bases each). Trimming left V 1 base short and J 8 bases short, with 10 bases between. The CDR3 contains 13 residues. CDR1 and CDR2 (germline): LGHNA, YSLEER. CDR3 sequence: CASSQGVGTTQYF. In DNA, the CDR3 is TGCGCCAGCAGCCAAGGGGTAGGGACTACGCAGTATTTT.

In its sample, this clonotype was seen many times. The chain employs TRBV27 and TRBJ2-3; D uncertain. V lost 7 bases, J lost 0 bases, and 8 bases lay in between. Germline lookup yields CDR1 MNHEY and CDR2 SMNVEV (reference sequence). The CDR3 length is 13 residues. The CDR3 spells CASTPPSTDTQYF. CDR3 nucleotides: TGTGCCAGCACACCCCCGAGCACAGATACGCAGTATTTT.

This clonotype showed up many times. The CDR3 reads CAWSVDTVWGYTF. Here the CDR3 DNA reads TGTGCCTGGTCCGTGGACACCGTCTGGGGCTACACCTTC. The chain recombines TRBV30 with TRBJ1-2, with D possibly matching TRBD1 (5 bases). The V end lost 5 bases, the J end lost 8 bases, and 18 bases lay between the germline ends. This CDR3 has 13 amino acids. Per germline, CDR1 GTSNPN and CDR2 SVGIG (reference sequence).

This clonotype occurred many times. V gene TRBV11-2 combines with J gene TRBJ1-4; maybe TRBD1 (5 bases). Germline CDR1 and CDR2: SGHAT and FQNNGV. V was shortened by 3 bases and J by 8 bases, with 16 bases between the two germline ends. The CDR3 has 15 amino acids. CDR3 amino acids: CASSFEGVPSEKLFF. The DNA for the CDR3 is TGTGCCAGCAGCTTCGAAGGGGTGCCGTCCGAAAAACTGTTTTTT.

The chain has TRBV19 and TRBJ1-5; 8 nucleotides line up with TRBD1. V was pared by 7 bases and J by 5 bases, with 13 bases of the junction left unmatched. The CDR3 runs to 16 residues. The germline gives CDR1 LNHDA, CDR2 SQIVND (reference sequence). This CDR3 is CASKGTGTGLYQPQHF. Here the CDR3 DNA reads TGTGCCAGTAAGGGGACCGGGACAGGTTTGTATCAGCCCCAGCATTTT.

This clonotype was observed many times. CDR3 region: CASSLWMGYGYTF. The CDR3 DNA sequence: TGTGCCAGCAGCCTTTGGATGGGCTATGGCTACACCTTC. V gene TRBV27 combines with J gene TRBJ1-2, with no clear D. Trimming took 6 bases from V and 4 from J, leaving 12 bases between them. The CDR3 length is 13 residues. CDR1 and CDR2 from the germline V gene are MNHEY and SMNVEV (reference sequence).

This clonotype came up many times. The chain links TRBV6-5 to TRBJ2-2, with 9 bases aligning to TRBD1. CDR3 length: 22 amino acids. Germline assignment: CDR1 MNHEY and CDR2 SVGAGI. V dropped 0 bases and J dropped 1; count of bases not matched to a gene: 18. Here the CDR3 DNA reads TGTGCCAGCAGTTACTCGAAGGCTTGGGACAGGGTTGCCAGAAAGAACACCGGGGAGCTGTTTTTT. Encoded protein: CASSYSKAWDRVARKNTGELFF.

A few counts support this clonotype. The V and J genes are TRBV5-1 and TRBJ2-1, with D possibly TRBD2 on 5 matching bases. The germline gives CDR1 SGHRS, CDR2 YFSETQ. The CDR3 has 16 residues. With 4 bases removed from V and 5 bases from J, the gap between germline ends came to 19 bases. This CDR3 reads CASSPPFGSLDNEQFF. CDR3 nucleotide sequence: TGCGCCAGCAGCCCCCCCTTTGGGAGCCTAGACAATGAGCAGTTCTTC.

Ten or more counts support this clonotype. This sequence joins TRBV27 and TRBJ2-7, with 10 bases identical to TRBD1. CDR1 is MNHEY, CDR2 SMNVEV, per germline (reference sequence). V was clipped by 7 bases and J by 3 bases; unmatched bases: 9. The CDR3 length is 15 residues. This CDR3 is CASKRTGTGVYEQYF. The CDR3 nucleotides are TGTGCCAGCAAGCGAACCGGGACAGGGGTCTACGAGCAGTACTTC.

The sample holds many counts of this clonotype. The genes are TRBV7-2 and TRBJ1-5; D gene uncertain. This CDR3 is 13 amino acids long. Germline CDR1 and CDR2: SGHTA and FQGNSA. V lost 0 bases and J lost 0, with 0 bases in between. Here the CDR3 reads CASSLASNQPQHF. As DNA, the CDR3 is TGTGCCAGCAGCTTAGCTAGCAATCAGCCCCAGCATTTT.

In this sample, this clonotype turned up many times. CDR3 protein: CSAGTGGPNEKLFF. Here the CDR3 DNA reads TGCAGCGCGGGGACAGGGGGGCCTAATGAAAAACTGTTTTTT. J is TRBJ1-4 and V is TRBV29-1; 11 bases line up with TRBD1. The germline CDR1 and CDR2 sequences are SQVTM and ANQGSEA. V shed 7 bases, J shed 3 bases, and the junction held 4 bases outside the gene matches. This CDR3 has 14 residues.